A single sample is the source of the 12 T cell receptor beta chains below, sequenced in a study of blood T cells in healthy people across ages. The use of a sample-barcoded 5' primer and a J-beta primer mix characterized a second PCR of about 7 to 12 cycles. TCRdb called the 5' RACE reads again in MiXCR, with one record for every CDR3 protein. The sample has just under 900,000 distinct CDR3 sequences, under 35% seen once. Material for sequencing was blood. The receptors here all came from an elderly woman in good health.

The sample holds a few counts of this clonotype. The V gene is TRBV12-3 or TRBV12-4, the J gene TRBJ1-2; no reliable D call. V lost 2 bases, J lost 7 bases, and 17 bases lay in between. This CDR3 is built from 15 residues. Here the CDR3 DNA reads TGTGCCAGCAGTTTACCGTCAGGCGGCGCATCTGGCTACACCTTC. Encoded protein: CASSLPSGGASGYTF.

This clonotype was observed a few times. This may arise from a read error, as a much more abundant clone is one base away. The gene calls are TRBV12-3 or TRBV12-4 and TRBJ1-2; D is unresolved. This CDR3 region has 13 residues. CDR3 sequence reads: CTSRYGEGYGYTF. CDR3 nucleotide sequence: TGTACCAGCAGGTACGGTGAGGGCTATGGCTACACCTTC.

A few counts support this clonotype. This chain links TRBV5-4 with TRBJ2-1; no clear D. Germline loops: CDR1 SGHNT, CDR2 YYREEE (reference sequence). CDR3 size: 17 residues. V gave up 3 bases and J gave up 9 bases, with 25 bases separating them. The CDR3 sequence: CASSSRLRTFGPSEQFF. The CDR3 nucleotides are TGTGCCAGCAGCTCCCGCCTCCGGACCTTCGGGCCAAGTGAGCAGTTCTTC.

The rearrangement links TRBV5-1 to TRBJ1-1; D might be TRBD1 (5 bases). Germline loops: CDR1 SGHRS, CDR2 YFSETQ. Trimming took 3 bases from V and 0 from J, leaving 12 bases between them. The CDR3 totals 15 residues. CDR3 sequence: CASSSERGLNTEAFF. In DNA, the CDR3 is TGCGCCAGCAGCTCCGAGAGGGGACTGAACACTGAAGCTTTCTTT.

Notes on this clonotype: A junction end diverges from the germline sequence, so it may reflect a read error. V gene TRBV10-3 combines with J gene TRBJ2-5; 7 bases line up with TRBD2. CDR1 ENHRY and CDR2 SYGVKD come from the germline V gene. This CDR3 contains 15 residues. CDR3: CAISAGTNGQEIQYF. The DNA for the CDR3 is TGTGCCATCAGCGCCGGGACTAACGGCCAAGAGATCCAGTACTTC.

The V call is TRBV18, the J call TRBJ2-6; 10 bases match TRBD1. The CDR3 covers 18 residues. With V trimmed by 6 bases and J by 0 bases, 8 bases remained unmatched. Germline lookup yields CDR1 KGHSH and CDR2 LQKENI. CDR3 protein: CASSPPGTGVSGANVLTF. CDR3 nucleotide sequence: TGTGCCAGCTCGCCCCCGGGGACAGGGGTCTCTGGGGCCAACGTCCTGACTTTC.

This clonotype was seen many times. Here the CDR3 DNA reads TGCAGTGCCCGCCGAGCCGCGAAGGCTGGGGCCAACGTCCTGACTTTC. Translating gives CSARRAAKAGANVLTF. The chain joins TRBV20-1 to TRBJ2-6; D not resolved. CDR1 is DFQATT, CDR2 SNEGSKA, per germline (reference sequence). The CDR3 loop spans 16 amino acids. V dropped 6 bases and J dropped 2 bases, with 17 bases sitting between them.

This clonotype came up a few times. V gene TRBV21-1 combines with J gene TRBJ1-5; the table names TRBD1, a call not compared with the DNA. TRBV21-1 is given as a pseudogene. The CDR3 extends over 14 amino acids. Here the CDR3 reads CASSDRGLCQPQHF. The CDR3 DNA is TGTGCCAGCAGCGACAGGGGGTTATGTCAGCCCCAGCATTTT.

A few counts support this clonotype. J is TRBJ2-1 and V is TRBV12-3 or TRBV12-4, with 9 bases matching TRBD2. The CDR3 totals 16 residues. The V segment lost 7 bases and the J segment 10 bases; nucleotides outside the gene matches: 17. The CDR3 DNA reads as TGTGCCAGCATTCCCCGGGAGGGCGGGGGGGCCCGGGAGCAGTTCTTC. It encodes CASIPREGGGAREQFF.

The V and J genes are TRBV5-1 and TRBJ2-2; a weak D match, TRBD1 (6 bases). Germline CDR1 reads SGHRS; CDR2 reads YFSETQ. The CDR3 spans 15 residues. V lost 5 bases and J 1 base, leaving 12 bases between the germline ends. CDR3 sequence reads: CASRSGTLNTGELFF. DNA of the CDR3: TGCGCCAGCAGATCGGGGACACTGAACACCGGGGAGCTGTTTTTT.

This clonotype has just one count. A read error may explain this, as a much larger clone is one base away. The chain joins TRBV6-2 or TRBV6-3 to TRBJ2-1; 8 nucleotides line up with TRBD2. Unmatched junction bases numbered 14, after V lost 6 bases and J lost 10 bases. Looked up from germline, CDR1 is MNHEY and CDR2 is SVGEGT. The CDR3 has 15 residues. The CDR3 DNA follows: TGTGCCAGCAGGCGTTCGGGGGGGAGCTCCTACGAGCAGTTCTTC. It specifies CASRRSGGSSYEQFF.

The genes are TRBV29-1 and TRBJ2-3; 9 positions match TRBD1. The junction had 5 bases not matched to a gene; V was cut back by 3 bases and J by 7 bases. There are 13 residues in the CDR3. Germline CDR1 reads SQVTM; CDR2 reads ANQGSEA. The CDR3 coding sequence is TGCAGCGTTGAGGGACAGGGTCCTTATACGCAGTATTTT. Amino acid sequence: CSVEGQGPYTQYF.